Each of the 21 T cell receptor beta chains below was sequenced from the same sample in a study of T cell responses to AZD1222 COVID-19 vaccine (dated by TCRdb to the early 2020s). The library was generated by the immunoSEQ multiplex PCR assay. TCRdb re-hosts the immuneACCESS table, in-frame sequences only. Its copies lack some clones; in the studies checked, an unresolved V gene accounts for under half of them, and the cause for the rest is not known. Present in this sample are 200,000 or so clones, 80% to 95% of which were seen just once. Of the sample, 0.9% to 1.1% falls within the top ten clones. The time point label for this specimen denotes: about 28 days (+/-7) after the second vaccine dose. The sequencing here drew on peripheral blood, taken 28 days after the second AZD1222 dose. Receptor source: an adult who received the AZD1222 COVID-19 vaccine.

The V gene is TRBV5-3, the J gene TRBJ2-3; D unresolved. TRBV5-3 is filed as an ORF, its function uncertain. V lost 5 bases and J lost 2, with 6 bases in between. The CDR3 has 12 residues. This CDR3 reads CARRPDTDTQYF. The CDR3 coding sequence is TGTGCCAGAAGACCGGACACAGATACGCAGTATTTT.

V and J are TRBV9 and TRBJ2-1; unclear D gene. The CDR3 covers 17 residues. Germline-derived CDR1 and CDR2 are SGDLS and YYNGEE. V was clipped by 4 bases and J by 10 bases, with 27 bases between them. CDR3 sequence reads: CASSLKRSGLPSDEQFF. The DNA for the CDR3 is TGTGCCAGCAGCCTGAAGAGAAGTGGCCTCCCCTCTGACGAGCAGTTCTTC.

In the case of this clone: Mismatch with germline at one junction end may stem from a read error. The V and J genes are TRBV9 and TRBJ2-3; TRBD2 matches at 14 bases. This CDR3 is 13 amino acids long. Germline CDR1 is SGDLS and CDR2 is YYNGEE. CDR3 DNA: TGTGCCAGCAGCACGACTAGCGGGGGGGCCCGCCATTTT. Protein: CASSTTSGGARHF.

The chain joins TRBV7-9 to TRBJ1-5, with a tentative D call TRBD1 (6 bases). CDR1 SEHNR and CDR2 FQNEAQ come from the germline V gene (reference sequence). The length of the CDR3 is 15 residues. V was pared by 2 bases and J by 6 bases, with 14 bases between. This CDR3 is CASSLSGATGQPQHF. The CDR3 DNA sequence: TGTGCCAGCAGCTTATCAGGGGCGACGGGTCAGCCCCAGCATTTT.

This rearrangement joins TRBV20-1 to TRBJ1-5; 7 bases are a match to TRBD1. V gave up 3 bases and J gave up 8 bases; unmatched junction bases: 7. Per germline, CDR1 DFQATT and CDR2 SNEGSKA (reference sequence). This CDR3 contains 13 residues. CDR3 sequence (DNA): TGCAGTGCTAGTGGGGACAGTAAGGAGCCCCAGCATTTT. Translated, it gives CSASGDSKEPQHF.

The V and J genes are TRBV6-5 and TRBJ2-1; D assignment may be TRBD1 or TRBD2 (5 bases each). V shed 8 bases and J shed 4 bases, with 15 bases lying between them. Germline assignment: CDR1 MNHEY and CDR2 SVGAGI. The CDR3 is 14 amino acids. Here the CDR3 DNA reads TGTGCCAGCGCTTTGGGGGTCGGGTACAATGAGCAGTTCTTC. As protein: CASALGVGYNEQFF.

This clone has just one count. CDR3 in amino acids: CAISGVEGAVGYTF. The CDR3, as DNA: TGTGCCATCAGTGGGGTGGAAGGGGCAGTTGGCTACACCTTC. The genes are TRBV10-3 and TRBJ1-2, with a weak D call TRBD1 (5 bases). The CDR3 has 14 residues. V shed 4 bases and J shed 7 bases, with 16 bases lying between them. Germline CDR1 reads ENHRY; CDR2 reads SYGVKD.

The gene calls are TRBV4-1 and TRBJ1-5, with 7 positions matching TRBD1. CDR3 length: 16 amino acids. CDR1 is MGHRA and CDR2 is YSYEKL in the germline V gene. V shed 0 bases, J shed 1 base, and the junction held 3 bases outside the gene matches. This chain's CDR3 is CASSQEGGQSNQPQHF. The CDR3 bases are TGCGCCAGCAGCCAAGAAGGGGGACAGAGCAATCAGCCCCAGCATTTT.

The rearrangement uses TRBV7-6 and TRBJ2-7; 7 nucleotides match TRBD1. Germline CDR1 is SGHVS and CDR2 is FNYEAQ. V gave up 6 bases and J gave up 5 bases; unmatched junction bases: 10. This CDR3 is 14 amino acids long. CDR3 bases: TGTGCCAGCAGTCACCGCGGACAGGAGGACGAGCAGTACTTC. It encodes CASSHRGQEDEQYF.

The CDR3 DNA reads TGTGCCAGCAGTAGACATAATAGCAATCAGCCCCAGCATTTT. Its translation: CASSRHNSNQPQHF. The chain joins TRBV12-1 to TRBJ1-5; the table's D call, TRBD1, was not checked against the DNA. TRBV12-1 is termed a pseudogene. The CDR3 has 14 amino acids.

The chain joins TRBV3-1 (or the pseudogene TRBV3-2) to TRBJ1-2; maybe TRBD1 (6 bases). The CDR3 covers 14 residues. Between the trimmed V and J ends, which lost 6 bases and 5 bases, there was a span of 16 bases. Germline loops: CDR1 LGHDT, CDR2 YNNKEL (reference sequence). The CDR3 loop reads CASSQQGPGYGYTF. In DNA, the CDR3 is TGTGCCAGCAGTCAACAGGGACCAGGATATGGCTACACCTTC.

This chain links TRBV19 with TRBJ1-4, with a possible D match to TRBD1 (6 bases). The germline gives CDR1 LNHDA, CDR2 SQIVND (reference sequence). With 5 bases removed from V and 2 bases from J, the gap between germline ends came to 15 bases. The CDR3 consists of 16 residues. CDR3 sequence reads: CASSPRGGSTNEKLFF. DNA of the CDR3: TGTGCCAGTAGTCCCAGAGGGGGTAGCACTAATGAAAAACTGTTTTTT.

This chain uses TRBV9 with TRBJ1-5; 7 nucleotides line up with TRBD1. Germline-derived CDR1 and CDR2 are SGDLS and YYNGEE. The V segment lost 4 bases and the J segment 4 bases; nucleotides outside the gene matches: 8. The CDR3 contains 15 residues. In nucleotides, the CDR3 is TGTGCCAGCAGCTCCAGGGCAGGGGGGAATCAGCCCCAGCATTTT. Translation gives CASSSRAGGNQPQHF.

This clone was seen once. The gene calls are TRBV14 and TRBJ2-7; D is perhaps TRBD2 (5 bases). V was pared by 2 bases and J by 9 bases, with 14 bases between. The CDR3 sequence is 13 residues long. The germline V gene encodes CDR1 SGHDN and CDR2 FVKESK. The CDR3 spells CASSQWGVAGQYF. The CDR3 nucleotides are TGTGCCAGCAGCCAATGGGGAGTAGCCGGGCAGTACTTC.

J is TRBJ2-1 and V is TRBV6-5; 9 bases match TRBD1. The J segment lost 5 bases and the V segment lost 7 bases, leaving 6 bases of the junction unmatched. The CDR3 is 14 amino acids. Germline-derived CDR1 and CDR2 are MNHEY and SVGAGI. This chain's CDR3 is CASKPGQGNNEQFF. CDR3 sequence (DNA): TGTGCCAGCAAACCGGGACAGGGAAACAATGAGCAGTTCTTC.

The chain joins TRBV9 to TRBJ1-1; no clear D. The germline V and J ends were trimmed by 4 bases and 3 bases, with 7 bases remaining between them. The CDR3 sequence is 12 residues long. Germline V CDR1 and CDR2: SGDLS, YYNGEE. The CDR3: CASSPIDTEAFF. The CDR3 DNA reads as TGTGCCAGCAGCCCGATCGACACTGAAGCTTTCTTT.

The rearrangement joins TRBV7-2 to TRBJ1-5; D ambiguous. CDR1 is SGHTA and CDR2 is FQGNSA in the germline V gene. The CDR3 totals 13 residues. V shed 1 base and J shed 9 bases, with 10 bases lying between them. The CDR3: CASSLGSYRPQHF. The CDR3, as DNA: TGTGCCAGCAGCTTAGGTTCTTATCGGCCCCAGCATTTT.

The chain links TRBV12-3 or TRBV12-4 to TRBJ2-5, with unresolved D. There are 13 residues in the CDR3. Trimming cost V 3 bases and J 2 bases, with 7 bases left between them. This CDR3 reads CASSLAEQETQYF. The DNA for the CDR3 is TGTGCCAGCAGTTTGGCAGAACAAGAGACCCAGTACTTC.

The CDR3: CASRGGQINEKLFF. DNA of the CDR3: TGCGCCAGCAGGGGCGGACAGATTAATGAAAAACTGTTTTTT. This chain links TRBV5-1 with TRBJ1-4, with D possibly TRBD1 on 6 matching bases. Germline V gives CDR1 SGHRS, CDR2 YFSETQ. The CDR3 is 14 residues long. Trimming cost V 5 bases and J 4 bases, with 12 bases left between them.

V usage is TRBV13 and J usage is TRBJ1-6, with D uncertain. V lost 1 base to trimming and J lost 8 bases, with 3 bases between them. Germline V CDR1 and CDR2: PRHDT, FYEKMQ (reference sequence). The CDR3 sequence is 12 residues long. The CDR3 nucleotides are TGTGCCAGCAGCTTAGATTATTCACCCCTCCACTTT. It translates to CASSLDYSPLHF.

This rearrangement joins TRBV15 to TRBJ1-6; 7 nucleotides align to TRBD1. This CDR3 region has 16 residues. Germline CDR1 and CDR2: LNHNV and YYDKDF (reference sequence). With V trimmed by 1 base and J by 5 bases, 5 bases remained unmatched. For the CDR3, the DNA is TGTGCCACCAGCAGAGCTCGACAGGGTAATAATTCACCCCTCCACTTT. Protein: CATSRARQGNNSPLHF.